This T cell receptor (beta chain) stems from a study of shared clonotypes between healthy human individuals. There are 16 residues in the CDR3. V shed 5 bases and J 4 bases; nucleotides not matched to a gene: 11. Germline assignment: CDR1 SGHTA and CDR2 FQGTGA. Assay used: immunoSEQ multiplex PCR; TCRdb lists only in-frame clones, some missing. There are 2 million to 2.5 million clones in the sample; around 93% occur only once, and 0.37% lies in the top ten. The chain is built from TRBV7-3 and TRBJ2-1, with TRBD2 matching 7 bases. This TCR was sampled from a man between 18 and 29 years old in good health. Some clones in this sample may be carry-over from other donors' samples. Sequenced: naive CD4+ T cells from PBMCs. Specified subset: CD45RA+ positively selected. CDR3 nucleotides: TGTGCCAGCAGCCCCAAGAGTCGGGAGGTGTACAATGAGCAGTTCTTC. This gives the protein CASSPKSREVYNEQFF.